This section outlines one TCR beta chain sequence together with its context. The antigen is unknown. J gave up 4 bases and V 4 bases, and 6 bases lay outside the gene matches. The germline gives CDR1 SGDLS, CDR2 YYNGEE. The CDR3 covers 16 residues. Using constant-segment primers, 5'RACE produced TCR alpha and TCR beta cDNA libraries carrying sample barcodes and UMIs. TCRdb redid the calling of the 5' RACE reads with MiXCR, one entry per CDR3 protein. The table shows roughly 510,000 distinct CDR3 sequences, with 15% to 20% occurring only once. The data were taken from a study of T-cell memory formation after mild COVID-19. Study-level findings and limits: The main location of contracting CD4+ clones was CM and EM, and that of contracting CD8+ clones was EMRA. The appearance of some responding clones in pre-infection memory suggested that cross-reactive memory joined.

The V gene is TRBV9, the J gene TRBJ2-1; 12 bases are a match to TRBD2. The sequencing sample was made of PBMCs or a T cell subset sorted from them (not recorded which). This clonotype originated in an adult woman who had mild COVID-19 (a few samples of this study predate the infection). Cell type and time point are not known. DNA of the CDR3: TGTGCCAGCAGCTTCCGACTAGCGGGGGCGTACAATGAGCAGTTCTTC. Protein sequence: CASSFRLAGAYNEQFF.